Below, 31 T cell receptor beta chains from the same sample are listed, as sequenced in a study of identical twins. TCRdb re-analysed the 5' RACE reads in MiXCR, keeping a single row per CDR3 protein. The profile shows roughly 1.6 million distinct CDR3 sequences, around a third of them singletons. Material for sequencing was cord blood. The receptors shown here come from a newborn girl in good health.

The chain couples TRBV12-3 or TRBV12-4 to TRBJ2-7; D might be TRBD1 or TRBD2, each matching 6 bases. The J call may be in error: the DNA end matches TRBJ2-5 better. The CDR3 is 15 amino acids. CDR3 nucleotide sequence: TGTGCCAGCAGTTTAGAGGGGGGCCCCAGGGAGACCCAGTACTTC. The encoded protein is CASSLEGGPRETQYF.

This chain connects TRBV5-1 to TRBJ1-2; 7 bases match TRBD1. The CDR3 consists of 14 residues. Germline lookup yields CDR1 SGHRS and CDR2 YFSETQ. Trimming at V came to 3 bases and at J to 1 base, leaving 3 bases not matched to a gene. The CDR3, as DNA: TGCGCCAGCAGCTGGGACAGCGGTAACTATGGCTACACCTTC. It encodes CASSWDSGNYGYTF.

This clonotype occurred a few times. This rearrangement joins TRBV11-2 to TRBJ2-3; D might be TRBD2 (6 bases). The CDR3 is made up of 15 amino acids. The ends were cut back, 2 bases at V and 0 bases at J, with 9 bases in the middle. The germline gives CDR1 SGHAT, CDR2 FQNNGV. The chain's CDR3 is CASSLLGTSTDTQYF. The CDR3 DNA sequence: TGTGCCAGCAGCTTACTCGGGACTAGCACAGATACGCAGTATTTT. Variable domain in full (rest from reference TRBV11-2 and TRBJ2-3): EAGVAQSPRYKIIEKRQSVAFWCNPISGHATLYWYQQILGQGPKLLIQFQNNGVVDDSQLPKDRFSAERLKGVDSTLKIQPAKLEDSAVYLCASSLLGTSTDTQYFGPGTRLTVL.

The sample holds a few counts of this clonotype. The CDR3 spells CASSFPATGETEAFF. The CDR3 DNA follows: TGTGCCAGCAGTTTCCCCGCGACAGGGGAGACTGAAGCTTTCTTT. V is TRBV28 and J is TRBJ1-1; TRBD1 matches at 8 bases. The CDR3 extends over 15 amino acids. Looked up from germline, CDR1 is MDHEN and CDR2 is SYDVKM. V gave up 3 bases and J gave up 5 bases; unmatched junction bases: 8.

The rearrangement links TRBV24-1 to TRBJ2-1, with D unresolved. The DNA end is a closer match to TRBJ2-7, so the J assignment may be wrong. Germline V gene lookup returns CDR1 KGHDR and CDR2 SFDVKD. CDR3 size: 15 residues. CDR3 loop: CATSDPYSSLDEQYF. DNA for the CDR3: TGTGCCACCAGTGACCCCTATAGCTCTTTAGATGAGCAGTACTTC.

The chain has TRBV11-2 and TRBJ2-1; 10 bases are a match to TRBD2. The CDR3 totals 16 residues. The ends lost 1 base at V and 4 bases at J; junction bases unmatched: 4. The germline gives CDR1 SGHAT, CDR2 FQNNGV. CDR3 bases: TGTGCCAGCAGCTTAGTCGGGACTAGCGAGTACAATGAGCAGTTCTTC. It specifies CASSLVGTSEYNEQFF. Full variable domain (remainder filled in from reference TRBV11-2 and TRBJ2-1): EAGVAQSPRYKIIEKRQSVAFWCNPISGHATLYWYQQILGQGPKLLIQFQNNGVVDDSQLPKDRFSAERLKGVDSTLKIQPAKLEDSAVYLCASSLVGTSEYNEQFFGPGTRLTVL.

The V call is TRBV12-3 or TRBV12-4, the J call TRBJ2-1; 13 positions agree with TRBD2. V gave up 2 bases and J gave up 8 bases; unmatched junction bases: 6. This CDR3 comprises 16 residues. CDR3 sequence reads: CASSLILAGGGHEQFF. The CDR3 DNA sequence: TGTGCCAGCAGTTTAATACTAGCGGGAGGGGGCCATGAGCAGTTCTTC.

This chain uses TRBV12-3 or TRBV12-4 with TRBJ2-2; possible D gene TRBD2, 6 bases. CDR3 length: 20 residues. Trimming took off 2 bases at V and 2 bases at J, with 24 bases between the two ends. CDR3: CASSLILRWSAGLNTGELFF. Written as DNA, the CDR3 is TGTGCCAGCAGTTTAATCCTACGCTGGTCAGCGGGCTTAAACACCGGGGAGCTGTTTTTT.

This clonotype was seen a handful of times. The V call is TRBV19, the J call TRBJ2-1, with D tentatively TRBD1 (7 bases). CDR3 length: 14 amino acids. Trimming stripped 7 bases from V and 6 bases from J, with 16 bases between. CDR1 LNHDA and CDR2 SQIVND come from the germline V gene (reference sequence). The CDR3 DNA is TGTGCCAGTAAAAAGCAGGGGGGAGGCAATGAGCAGTTCTTC. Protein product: CASKKQGGGNEQFF.

CDR3 in DNA: TGCGCCAGCAGCCCCTCGGCGGCCCTCTCCTACGAGCAGTACTTC. Amino acid sequence: CASSPSAALSYEQYF. The chain has TRBV5-1 and TRBJ2-7; D is undetermined. The CDR3 extends over 15 amino acids. From germline, CDR1 is SGHRS and CDR2 YFSETQ. Trimming stripped 4 bases from V and 0 bases from J, with 14 bases between.

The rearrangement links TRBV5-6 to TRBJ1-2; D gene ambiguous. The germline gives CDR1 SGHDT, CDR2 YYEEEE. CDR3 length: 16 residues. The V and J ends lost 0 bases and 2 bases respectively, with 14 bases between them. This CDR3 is CASSLAPGPRNYGYTF. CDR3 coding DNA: TGTGCCAGCAGCTTGGCCCCCGGACCCCGCAACTATGGCTACACCTTC.

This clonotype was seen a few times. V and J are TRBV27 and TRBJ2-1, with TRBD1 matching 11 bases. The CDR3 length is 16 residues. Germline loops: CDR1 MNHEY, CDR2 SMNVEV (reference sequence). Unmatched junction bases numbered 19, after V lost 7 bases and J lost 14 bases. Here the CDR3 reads CASTKAPDRGPRLEFF. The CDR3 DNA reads TGTGCCAGCACCAAGGCCCCGGACAGGGGGCCCCGCTTAGAGTTCTTC.

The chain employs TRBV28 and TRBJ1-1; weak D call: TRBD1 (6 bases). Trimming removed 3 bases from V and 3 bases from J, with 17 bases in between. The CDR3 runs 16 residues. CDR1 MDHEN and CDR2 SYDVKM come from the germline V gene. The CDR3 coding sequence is TGTGCCAGCAGTTTGGCCAGGGGCGCAGGGGACACTGAAGCTTTCTTT. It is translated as CASSLARGAGDTEAFF.

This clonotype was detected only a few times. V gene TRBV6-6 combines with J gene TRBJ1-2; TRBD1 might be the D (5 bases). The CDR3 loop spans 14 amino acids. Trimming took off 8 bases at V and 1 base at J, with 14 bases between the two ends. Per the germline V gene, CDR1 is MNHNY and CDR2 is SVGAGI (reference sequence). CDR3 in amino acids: CASGEDKRNYGYTF. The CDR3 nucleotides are TGTGCCAGCGGCGAGGACAAACGTAACTATGGCTACACCTTC.

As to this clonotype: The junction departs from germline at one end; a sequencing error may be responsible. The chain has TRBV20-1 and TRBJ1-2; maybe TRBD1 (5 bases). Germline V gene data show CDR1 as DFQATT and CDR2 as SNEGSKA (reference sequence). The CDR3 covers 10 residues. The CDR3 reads CSASGGGHTF. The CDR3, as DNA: TGCAGTGCTAGTGGGGGTGGCCACACCTTC.

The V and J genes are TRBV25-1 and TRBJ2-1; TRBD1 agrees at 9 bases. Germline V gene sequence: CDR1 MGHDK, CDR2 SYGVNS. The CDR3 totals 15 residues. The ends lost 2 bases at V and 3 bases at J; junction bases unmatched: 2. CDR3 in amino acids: CASSEGGQGYNEQFF. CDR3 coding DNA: TGTGCCAGCAGTGAAGGGGGACAGGGCTACAATGAGCAGTTCTTC. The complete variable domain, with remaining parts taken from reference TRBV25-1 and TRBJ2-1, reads EADIYQTPRYLVIGTGKKITLECSQTMGHDKMYWYQQDPGMELHLIHYSYGVNSTEKGDLSSESTVSRIRTEHFPLTLESARPSHTSQYLCASSEGGQGYNEQFFGPGTRLTVL.

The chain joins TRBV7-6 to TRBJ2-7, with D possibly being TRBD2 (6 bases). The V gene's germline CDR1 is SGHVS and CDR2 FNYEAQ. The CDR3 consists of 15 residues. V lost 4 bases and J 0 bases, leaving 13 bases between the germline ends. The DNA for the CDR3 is TGTGCCAGCAGCTCCAGACTAGTTCCCTCCTACGAGCAGTACTTC. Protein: CASSSRLVPSYEQYF.

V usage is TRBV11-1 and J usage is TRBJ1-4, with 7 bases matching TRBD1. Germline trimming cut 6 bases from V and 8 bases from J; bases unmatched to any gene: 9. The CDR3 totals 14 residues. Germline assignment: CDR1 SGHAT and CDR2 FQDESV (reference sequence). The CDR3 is CASSLTGKGEKLFF. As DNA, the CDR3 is TGTGCCAGCAGTCTGACAGGGAAAGGAGAAAAACTGTTTTTT.

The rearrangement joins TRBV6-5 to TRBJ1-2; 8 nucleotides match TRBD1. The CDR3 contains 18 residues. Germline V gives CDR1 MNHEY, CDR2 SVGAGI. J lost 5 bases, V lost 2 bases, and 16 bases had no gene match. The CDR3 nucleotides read TGTGCCAGCAGTTACCTGTTAGGACAGGGTAGACCCCTATATGGCTACACCTTC. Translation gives CASSYLLGQGRPLYGYTF.

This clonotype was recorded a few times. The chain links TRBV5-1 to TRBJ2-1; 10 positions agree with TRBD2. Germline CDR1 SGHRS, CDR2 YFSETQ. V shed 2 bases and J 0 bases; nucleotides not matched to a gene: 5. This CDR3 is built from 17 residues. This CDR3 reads CASSFQPSGSSYNEQFF. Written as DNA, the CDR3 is TGCGCCAGCAGCTTCCAGCCTAGCGGGAGCTCCTACAATGAGCAGTTCTTC.

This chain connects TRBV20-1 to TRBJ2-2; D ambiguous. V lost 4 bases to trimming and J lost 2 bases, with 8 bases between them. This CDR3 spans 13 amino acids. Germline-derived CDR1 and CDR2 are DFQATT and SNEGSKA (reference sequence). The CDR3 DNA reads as TGCAGTGCTAAGGGCACAAACACCGGGGAGCTGTTTTTT. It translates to CSAKGTNTGELFF.

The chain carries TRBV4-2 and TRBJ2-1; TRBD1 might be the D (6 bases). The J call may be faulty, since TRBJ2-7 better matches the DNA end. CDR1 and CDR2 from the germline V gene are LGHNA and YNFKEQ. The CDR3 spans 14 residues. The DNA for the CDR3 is TGTGCCAGCAGCATACCCAGGGGACACAATGAGCAGTACTTC. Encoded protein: CASSIPRGHNEQYF.

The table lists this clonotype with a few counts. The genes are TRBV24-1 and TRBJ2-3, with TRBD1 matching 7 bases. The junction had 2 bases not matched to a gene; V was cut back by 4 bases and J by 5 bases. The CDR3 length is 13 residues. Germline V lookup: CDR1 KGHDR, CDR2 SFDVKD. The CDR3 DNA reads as TGTGCCACCAGTGACCACAGGGGAGATACGCAGTATTTT. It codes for CATSDHRGDTQYF.

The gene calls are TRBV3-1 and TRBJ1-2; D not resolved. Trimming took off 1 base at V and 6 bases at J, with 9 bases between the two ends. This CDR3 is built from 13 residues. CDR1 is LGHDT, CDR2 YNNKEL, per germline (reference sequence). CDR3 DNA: TGTGCCAGCAGCCAAGTGGGAAGCCATGGCTACACCTTC. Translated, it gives CASSQVGSHGYTF. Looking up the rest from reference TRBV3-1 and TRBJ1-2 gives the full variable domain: DTAVSQTPKYLVTQMGNDKSIKCEQNLGHDTMYWYKQDSKKFLKIMFSYNNKELIINETVPNRFSPKSPDKAHLNLHINSLELGDSAVYFCASSQVGSHGYTFGSGTRLTVV.

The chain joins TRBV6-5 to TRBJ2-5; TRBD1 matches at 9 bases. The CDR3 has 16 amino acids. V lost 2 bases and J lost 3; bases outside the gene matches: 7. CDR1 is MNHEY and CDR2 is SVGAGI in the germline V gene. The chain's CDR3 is CASSYPHGTGKETQYF. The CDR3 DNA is TGTGCCAGCAGTTACCCCCACGGGACAGGGAAAGAGACCCAGTACTTC.

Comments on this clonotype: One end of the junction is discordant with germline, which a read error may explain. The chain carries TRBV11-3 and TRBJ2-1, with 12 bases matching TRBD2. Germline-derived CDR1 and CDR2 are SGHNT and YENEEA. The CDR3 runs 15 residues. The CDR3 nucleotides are TGTGCCGGCAGCCCTGGGACTAGCGGGCCCCAAGAGCAGTTCTTC. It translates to CAGSPGTSGPQEQFF.

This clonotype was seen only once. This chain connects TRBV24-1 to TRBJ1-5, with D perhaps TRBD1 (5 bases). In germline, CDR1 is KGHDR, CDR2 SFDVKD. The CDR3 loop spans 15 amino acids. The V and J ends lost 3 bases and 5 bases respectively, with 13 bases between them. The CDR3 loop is CATSDIGKGHQPQHF. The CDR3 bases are TGTGCCACCAGTGATATCGGGAAGGGACATCAGCCCCAGCATTTT.

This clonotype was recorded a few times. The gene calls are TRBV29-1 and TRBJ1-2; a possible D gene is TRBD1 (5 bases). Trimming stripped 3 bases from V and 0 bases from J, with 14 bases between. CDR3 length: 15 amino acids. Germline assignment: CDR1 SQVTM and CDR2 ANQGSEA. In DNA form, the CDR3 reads TGCAGCGTTGACGGAGGGGCCCTAGCTAACTATGGCTACACCTTC. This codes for CSVDGGALANYGYTF.

CDR3 DNA: TGTGCCAGCAGCTTAGGGCGGGACCGGAGGTCTGAAGCTTTCTTT. It encodes CASSLGRDRRSEAFF. The chain uses TRBV7-2 and TRBJ1-1; the D gene is possibly TRBD1 (5 bases). Trimming left V 1 base short and J 6 bases short, with 15 bases between. In germline, CDR1 is SGHTA, CDR2 FQGNSA. The CDR3 length is 15 residues.

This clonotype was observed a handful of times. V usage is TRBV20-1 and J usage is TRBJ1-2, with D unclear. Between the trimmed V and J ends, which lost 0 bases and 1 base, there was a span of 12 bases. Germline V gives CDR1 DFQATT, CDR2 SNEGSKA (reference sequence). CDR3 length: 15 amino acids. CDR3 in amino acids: CSARDLRGINYGYTF. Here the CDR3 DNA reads TGCAGTGCTAGAGATCTACGGGGTATTAACTATGGCTACACCTTC.

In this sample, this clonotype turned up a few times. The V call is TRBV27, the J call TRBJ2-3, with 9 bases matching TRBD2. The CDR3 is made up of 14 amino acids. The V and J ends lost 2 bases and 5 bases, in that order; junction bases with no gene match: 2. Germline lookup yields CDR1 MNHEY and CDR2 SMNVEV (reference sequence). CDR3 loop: CASSLGAGGDTQYF. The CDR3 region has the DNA TGTGCCAGCAGTTTAGGAGCGGGAGGAGATACGCAGTATTTT.